Shown below are 15 T cell receptor beta chains from a single sample sequenced in a study of identical twins. TCRdb recomputed calls from the 5' RACE reads with MiXCR, one row per CDR3 protein. The sample consists of fewer than 250,000 distinct CDR3 sequences, around 15% of them appearing once. This sample also belongs to another study, concerning T cells expressing NK-cell markers.

Sequencing input: CD8+ T cells sorted from blood. The source of these receptors is a woman aged 18-30 years in good health.

The J gene is TRBJ1-1, the V gene TRBV20-1; D uncertain. Trimming took 4 bases from V and 4 from J, leaving 10 bases between them. From germline, CDR1 is DFQATT and CDR2 SNEGSKA (reference sequence). The CDR3 is 12 residues long. The DNA of the CDR3 is TGCAGTGCTATTCGAAAGGGCACTGAAGCTTTCTTT. Its translation is CSAIRKGTEAFF.

This clonotype showed up just a few times. The junction and the germline gene differ at one end; a read error may be behind it. The chain has TRBV6-6 and TRBJ2-7, with no clear D. The CDR3 extends over 12 amino acids. CDR1 is MNHNY and CDR2 is SVGAGI in the germline V gene (reference sequence). CDR3 sequence reads: CASNQASSEQYF. CDR3 coding DNA: TGTGCCAGCAACCAAGCTTCCTCCGAGCAGTACTTC.

This clonotype has at least ten counts. The CDR3 region is CATSSIRGGQETQYF. Written as DNA, the CDR3 is TGTGCCACCAGCAGTATCCGGGGGGGCCAAGAGACCCAGTACTTC. This rearrangement joins TRBV15 to TRBJ2-5; TRBD2 aligns across 8 bases. The ends lost 3 bases at V and 1 base at J; junction bases unmatched: 4. Germline CDR1 is LNHNV and CDR2 is YYDKDF (reference sequence). The CDR3 extends over 15 amino acids. Based on the CDR3 plus reference TRBV15 and TRBJ2-5, the full variable domain is DAMVIQNPRYQVTQFGKPVTLSCSQTLNHNVMYWYQQKSSQAPKLLFHYYDKDFNNEADTPDNFQSRRPNTSFCFLDIRSPGLGDTAMYLCATSSIRGGQETQYFGPGTRLLVL.

The J gene is TRBJ2-2, the V gene TRBV12-3 or TRBV12-4, with a weak D call TRBD2 (6 bases). Between the trimmed V and J ends, which lost 7 bases and 4 bases, there was a span of 10 bases. CDR3 length: 13 amino acids. CDR3 residues: CASTGLLTGELFF. The CDR3 DNA follows: TGTGCCAGCACGGGACTTCTCACCGGGGAGCTGTTTTTT.

This clonotype was seen only a few times. The gene calls are TRBV6-1 and TRBJ2-7, with TRBD1 as a possible D gene (5 bases). V lost 8 bases and J 4 bases, leaving 18 bases between the germline ends. There are 14 residues in the CDR3. Germline V CDR1 and CDR2: MNHNS, SASEGT. CDR3 sequence: CASYKRGRFYEQYF. CDR3 DNA: TGTGCCAGCTATAAAAGGGGTCGGTTTTACGAGCAGTACTTC.

This clonotype showed up many times. This rearrangement joins TRBV5-1 to TRBJ1-1; D call uncertain. V was clipped by 2 bases and J by 8 bases, with 10 bases between them. Per germline, CDR1 SGHRS and CDR2 YFSETQ. CDR3 size: 12 residues. The CDR3 DNA reads TGCGCCAGCAGCTTTCACGGTGTAGAAGCTTTCTTT. It yields the protein CASSFHGVEAFF.

The rearrangement uses TRBV10-3 and TRBJ2-3; 10 bases agree with TRBD2. CDR3 length: 18 amino acids. V was pared by 11 bases and J by 5 bases, with 22 bases of the junction left unmatched. CDR1 ENHRY and CDR2 SYGVKD come from the germline V gene. The CDR3 sequence: CAEPRDPGTSEPRDTQYF. CDR3 DNA sequence: TGTGCCGAACCGCGGGACCCAGGGACTAGCGAGCCTCGAGATACGCAGTATTTT.

This clonotype was observed a few times. The chain joins TRBV7-9 to TRBJ2-1; D is ambiguous. The CDR3 extends over 11 amino acids. V was shortened by 9 bases and J by 7 bases, with 10 bases between the two germline ends. Germline V CDR1 and CDR2: SEHNR, FQNEAQ (reference sequence). In nucleotides, the CDR3 is TGTGCCAGTCACATGTTGAATGAGCAGTTCTTC. This gives the protein CASHMLNEQFF.

This CDR3 is CASSARESKLTYEQYF. CDR3 nucleotide sequence: TGTGCCAGCAGCGCCCGTGAATCAAAGCTAACCTACGAGCAGTACTTC. The chain recombines TRBV7-9 with TRBJ2-7; D gene ambiguous. From germline, CDR1 is SEHNR and CDR2 FQNEAQ (reference sequence). Trimming took 5 bases from V and 2 from J, leaving 19 bases between them. CDR3 length: 16 residues.

This clonotype was seen more than once but under ten times. The chain uses TRBV6-2 or TRBV6-3 and TRBJ2-1; 10 positions agree with TRBD2. The V gene end was trimmed by 7 bases and the J gene end by 9 bases; junction bases not matched to a gene: 6. The CDR3 totals 13 residues. The germline CDR1 and CDR2 sequences are MNHEY and SVGEGT. Here the CDR3 reads CASTSSGRIEQFF. CDR3 DNA: TGTGCCAGCACCTCTAGCGGGAGAATTGAGCAGTTCTTC.

This clonotype turned up a few times. The rearrangement joins TRBV20-1 to TRBJ2-7; 7 bases agree with TRBD2. CDR1 and CDR2 from the germline V gene are DFQATT and SNEGSKA (reference sequence). After removal of 1 base from V and 4 bases from J, the junction contained 16 bases not matched to a gene. This CDR3 comprises 17 residues. The CDR3 here is CSARGDGRYLSGYEQYF. The CDR3 bases are TGCAGTGCTAGAGGTGACGGGAGGTACTTGAGTGGATACGAGCAGTACTTC.

The chain uses TRBV24-1 and TRBJ2-7; TRBD1 matches 9 bases. The CDR3 consists of 18 residues. J gave up 2 bases and V 0 bases, and 10 bases lay outside the gene matches. Germline CDR1 is KGHDR and CDR2 is SFDVKD. CDR3 sequence: CATSDLILGDRDPYEQYF. Here the CDR3 DNA reads TGTGCCACCAGTGATTTGATTTTGGGGGACAGGGACCCCTACGAGCAGTACTTC.

The gene calls are TRBV7-3 and TRBJ2-2; 11 positions match TRBD2. CDR1 is SGHTA, CDR2 FQGTGA, per germline. Germline trimming cut 4 bases from V and 1 base from J; bases unmatched to any gene: 8. The CDR3 contains 18 residues. CDR3 sequence (DNA): TGTGCCAGCAGCTCTAAATCCACTAGCGGGGGGAACACCGGGGAGCTGTTTTTT. Translation gives CASSSKSTSGGNTGELFF.

This clonotype has at least ten counts. The genes are TRBV10-3 and TRBJ2-7, with D tentatively TRBD2 (5 bases). The CDR3 consists of 13 residues. The germline gives CDR1 ENHRY, CDR2 SYGVKD. V was cut by 9 bases and J by 1 base, with 13 bases left in between. The CDR3 bases are TGTGCCATTAGAGGCGGGCGTTCCTACGAGCAGTACTTC. Its translation: CAIRGGRSYEQYF.

The sample holds a few counts of this clonotype. This chain connects TRBV12-3 or TRBV12-4 to TRBJ2-1; D is possibly TRBD2 (5 bases). V gave up 3 bases and J gave up 2 bases, with 11 bases separating them. CDR3 length: 15 residues. The CDR3 bases are TGTGCCAGCAGTTTTTCCGCGGGCCCCTACAATGAGCAGTTCTTC. It specifies CASSFSAGPYNEQFF.